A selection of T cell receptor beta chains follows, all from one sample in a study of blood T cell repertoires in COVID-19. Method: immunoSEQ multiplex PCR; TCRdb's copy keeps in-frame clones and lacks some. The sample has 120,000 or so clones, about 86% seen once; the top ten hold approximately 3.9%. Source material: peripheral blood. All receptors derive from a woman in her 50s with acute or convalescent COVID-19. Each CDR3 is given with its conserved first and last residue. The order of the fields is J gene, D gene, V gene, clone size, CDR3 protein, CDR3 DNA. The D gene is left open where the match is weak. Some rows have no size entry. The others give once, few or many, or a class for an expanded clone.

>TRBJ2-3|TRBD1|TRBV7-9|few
CASSLRSGQGDTQYF
TGTGCCAGCAGCTTACGATCTGGACAGGGCGATACGCAGTATTTT
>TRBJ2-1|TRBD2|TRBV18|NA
CASSPTSSGRDEQFF
TGTGCCAGCTCACCGACTTCTAGCGGGAGGGATGAGCAGTTCTTC
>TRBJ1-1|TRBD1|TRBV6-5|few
CASSKDRVNTEAFF
TGTGCCAGCAGTAAGGACAGGGTGAACACTGAAGCTTTCTTT
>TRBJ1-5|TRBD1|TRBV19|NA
CASSIGPGQGALRQPQHF
TGTGCCAGTAGTATAGGCCCGGGACAGGGGGCTTTGCGTCAGCCCCAGCATTTT
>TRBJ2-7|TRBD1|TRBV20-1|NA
CSASGTGGGYEQYF
TGCAGTGCTAGTGGGACAGGGGGAGGGTACGAGCAGTACTTC
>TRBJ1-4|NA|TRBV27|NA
CASSSVPRREKLFF
TGTGCCAGCAGTTCGGTCCCACGTCGGGAAAAACTGTTTTTT
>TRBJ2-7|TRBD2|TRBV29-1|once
CSVTTSGRPHEQYF
TGCAGCGTCACGACTAGCGGGAGGCCTCACGAGCAGTACTTC
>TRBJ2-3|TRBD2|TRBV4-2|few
CASRQRAGEADTQYF
TGTGCCAGCAGACAGCGGGCGGGAGAGGCAGATACGCAGTATTTT
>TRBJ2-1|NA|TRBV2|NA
CASTYSSSYNEQFF
TGTGCCAGCACTTATTCGTCTTCCTACAATGAGCAGTTCTTC
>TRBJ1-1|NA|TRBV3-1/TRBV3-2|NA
CASSQKGITEAFF
TGTGCCAGCAGCCAAAAGGGGATCACTGAAGCTTTCTTT
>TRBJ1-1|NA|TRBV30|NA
CAWRPGGFTEAFF
TGTGCCTGGAGACCGGGGGGTTTCACTGAAGCTTTCTTT
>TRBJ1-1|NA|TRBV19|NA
CASSPVNTEAFF
TGTGCCAGTAGTCCTGTGAACACTGAAGCTTTCTTT
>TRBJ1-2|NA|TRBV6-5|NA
CASSYSYRQEIYGYTF
TGTGCCAGCAGTTACTCCTACCGACAGGAGATCTATGGCTACACCTTC
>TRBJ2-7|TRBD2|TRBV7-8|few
CASSSKWGLAWEQYF
TGTGCCAGCAGCTCCAAATGGGGACTAGCATGGGAGCAGTACTTC
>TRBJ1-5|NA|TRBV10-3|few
CAISQRSSDQPQHF
TGTGCCATCAGTCAACGCTCTTCGGATCAGCCCCAGCATTTT
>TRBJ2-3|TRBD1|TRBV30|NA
CAWEPGQSDTQYF
TGTGCCTGGGAACCGGGACAGTCAGATACGCAGTATTTT
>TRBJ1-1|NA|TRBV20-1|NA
CSAPENTEAFF
TGCAGTGCACCAGAGAACACTGAAGCTTTCTTT
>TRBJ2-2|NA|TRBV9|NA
CASSERTAADTGELFF
TGTGCCAGCAGCGAGCGGACAGCAGCGGACACCGGGGAGCTGTTTTTT
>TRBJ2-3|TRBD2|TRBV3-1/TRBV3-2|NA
CASSHSLLAGVPDTQYF
TGTGCCAGCAGCCACTCCTTACTAGCGGGAGTCCCAGATACGCAGTATTTT
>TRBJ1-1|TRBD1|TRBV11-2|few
CASSAGQGANTEAFF
TGTGCCAGCAGCGCCGGACAGGGGGCGAACACTGAAGCTTTCTTT
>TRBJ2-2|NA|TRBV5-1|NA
CASIPGTPPGELFF
TGCGCCAGCATTCCGGGAACCCCCCCCGGGGAGCTGTTTTTT
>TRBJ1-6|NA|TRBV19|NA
CASSATGHYNSPLHF
TGTGCCAGTAGTGCTACGGGACACTATAATTCACCCCTCCACTTT
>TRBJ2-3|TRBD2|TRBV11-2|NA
CASSSQSRGLAGGDTQYF
TGTGCCAGCAGCTCCCAATCGAGGGGACTAGCGGGAGGGGATACGCAGTATTTT
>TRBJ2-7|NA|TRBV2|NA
CASSEGLYYEQYF
TGTGCCAGCAGCGAAGGACTTTACTACGAGCAGTACTTC
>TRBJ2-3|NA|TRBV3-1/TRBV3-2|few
CASSQGSQWGWDTQYF
TGTGCCAGCAGCCAAGGCTCGCAGTGGGGCTGGGATACGCAGTATTTT
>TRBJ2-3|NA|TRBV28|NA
CASRSPAGYTDTQYF
TGTGCCAGCAGATCCCCAGCGGGTTACACAGATACGCAGTATTTT
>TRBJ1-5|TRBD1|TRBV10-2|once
CASKRDSTEAQHF
TGCGCCAGCAAGAGGGACAGCACAGAAGCCCAGCATTTT
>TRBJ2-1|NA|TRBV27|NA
CASSLREHNEQFF
TGTGCCAGCAGTTTACGGGAGCACAATGAGCAGTTCTTC
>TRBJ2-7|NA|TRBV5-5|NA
CASSLQGSPHEQYF
TGTGCCAGCAGCTTGCAGGGTTCCCCTCACGAGCAGTACTTC
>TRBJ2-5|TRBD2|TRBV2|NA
CASTIGGGAVETQYF
TGTGCCAGCACTATCGGCGGGGGGGCCGTTGAGACCCAGTACTTC
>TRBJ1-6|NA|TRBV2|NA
CASNRGRNSPLHF
TGTGCCAGCAATCGCGGAAGGAATTCACCCCTCCACTTT
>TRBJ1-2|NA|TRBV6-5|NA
CASRRGLGYGYTF
TGTGCCAGCAGAAGAGGGCTCGGCTATGGCTACACCTTC
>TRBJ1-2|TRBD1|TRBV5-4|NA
CASSLGGTANYGYTF
TGTGCCAGCAGTCTAGGCGGGACAGCTAACTATGGCTACACCTTC
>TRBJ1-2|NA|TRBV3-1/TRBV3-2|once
CASSLPGTHDGYTF
TGTGCCAGCAGCCTTCCGGGGACACATGACGGCTACACCTTC
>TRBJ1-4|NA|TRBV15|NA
CATSTRTESNEKLFF
TGTGCCACCAGCACGCGGACAGAATCTAATGAAAAACTGTTTTTT
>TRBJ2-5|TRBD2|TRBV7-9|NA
CASSLGLAGRETQYF
TGTGCCAGCAGCTTAGGACTAGCGGGGCGGGAGACCCAGTACTTC
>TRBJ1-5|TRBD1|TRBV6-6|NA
CASIDRGTSNQPQHF
TGTGCCAGCATTGACAGGGGAACGAGCAATCAGCCCCAGCATTTT
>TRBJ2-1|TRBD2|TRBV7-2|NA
CASSHRAGTSGTYYNEQFF
TGTGCCAGCAGCCACCGCGCCGGGACTAGCGGGACTTACTACAATGAGCAGTTCTTC
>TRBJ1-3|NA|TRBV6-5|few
CAAHPHRSNTIYF
TGTGCCGCTCACCCCCACCGGTCGAACACCATATATTTT
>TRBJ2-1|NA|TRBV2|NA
CASTADSSYNEQFF
TGTGCCAGCACGGCGGACAGCTCCTACAATGAGCAGTTCTTC
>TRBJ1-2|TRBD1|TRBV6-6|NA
CATIRDSTSGGYTF
TGTGCCACCATTAGGGACAGTACGTCTGGCGGCTACACCTTC
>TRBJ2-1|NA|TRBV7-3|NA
CASSSGGSEQFF
TGTGCCAGCAGCTCAGGGGGGTCGGAGCAGTTCTTC
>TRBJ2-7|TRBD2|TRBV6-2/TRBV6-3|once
CASSYSYENSGRAADYEQYF
TGTGCCAGCAGTTACTCGTATGAAAATAGCGGGAGGGCGGCAGATTACGAGCAGTACTTC
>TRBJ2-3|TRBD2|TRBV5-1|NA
CASSPGLAGGGDTQYF
TGCGCCAGCAGCCCGGGACTAGCGGGGGGGGGAGATACGCAGTATTTT
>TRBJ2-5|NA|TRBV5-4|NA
CASSLAFETQYF
TGTGCCAGCAGCTTGGCTTTTGAGACCCAGTACTTC
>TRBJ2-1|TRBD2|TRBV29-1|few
CSVEGGSGTTEQFF
TGCAGCGTTGAAGGGGGATCCGGGACTACCGAGCAGTTCTTC
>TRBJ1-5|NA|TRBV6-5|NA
CASSRRVDQPQHF
TGTGCCAGCAGCCGGCGGGTGGATCAGCCCCAGCATTTT
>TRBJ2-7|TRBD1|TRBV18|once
CASSPLGQGKNEQYF
TGTGCCAGCTCACCACTTGGACAGGGGAAGAACGAGCAGTACTTC
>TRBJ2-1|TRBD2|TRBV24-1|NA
CATSGTSGGNNEQFF
TGTGCCACCAGTGGAACTAGCGGGGGAAACAATGAGCAGTTCTTC
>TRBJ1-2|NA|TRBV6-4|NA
CASSDQGFQGGYTF
TGTGCCAGCAGTGACCAGGGGTTTCAAGGTGGCTACACCTTC
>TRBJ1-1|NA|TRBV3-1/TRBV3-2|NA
CASSHRMVVNTEAFF
TGTGCCAGCAGCCACAGAATGGTTGTGAACACTGAAGCTTTCTTT
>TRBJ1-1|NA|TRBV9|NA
CASTRNMNTEAFF
TGTGCCAGCACCAGGAACATGAACACTGAAGCTTTCTTT
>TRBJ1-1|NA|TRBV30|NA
CAWSNWGGRGTEAFF
TGTGCCTGGAGTAACTGGGGGGGTCGAGGCACTGAAGCTTTCTTT
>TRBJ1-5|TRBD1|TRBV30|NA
CAWSAYRGNQPQHF
TGTGCCTGGAGTGCCTACAGGGGGAATCAGCCCCAGCATTTT
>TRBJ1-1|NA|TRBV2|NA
CARQNTEAFF
TGTGCCAGACAGAACACTGAAGCTTTCTTT
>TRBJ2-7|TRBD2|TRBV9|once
CASSEGSRRTSGRPYEQYF
TGTGCCAGCAGCGAAGGGAGCCGCCGGACTAGCGGGAGACCCTACGAGCAGTACTTC
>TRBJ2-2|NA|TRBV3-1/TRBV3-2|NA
CASSHFRLASWELFF
TGTGCCAGCAGCCATTTCCGGCTAGCTTCCTGGGAGCTGTTTTTT